This T cell receptor beta chain was captured by sequencing in a study of T cell repertoires in cytomegalovirus infection. As for this clonotype: At one end, the junction sequence differs from germline, possibly due to a read error.

The CDR3 runs 13 residues. Germline CDR1 SGHVS, CDR2 FQNEAQ. A single record per CDR3 protein comes from TCRdb applying MiXCR to the reads. The data contain hundreds of thousands of distinct CDR3 sequences, roughly 36% of them seen just once; the ten biggest clones take up roughly 2.8%. Sequencing was done on a sample of PBMCs. The TCR sequence derives from a human donor in good health (CMV status not recorded). Some clones in this sample may be carry-over from other donors' samples. The chain couples TRBV7-8 to TRBJ1-1; TRBD1 is a possible D gene (5 bases). The CDR3 DNA is TGTTCCAGCAGTGGGACGGCGAACACTGAAGCTTTCTTT. Protein product: CSSSGTANTEAFF.